One and the same sample provided the 10 T cell receptor beta chains below, sequenced in a study of cytomegalovirus exposure and HLA in healthy donors (TCRdb year 2017). The library was built by means of the immunoSEQ multiplex PCR assay. The multiplex PCR relied on a mix of 60 forward primers for TCR Vbeta segments and 13 reverse primers for TCR Jbeta segments. In its TCRdb copy, this immuneACCESS table keeps in-frame sequences only and misses some clones. Where compared with another copy, unresolved V genes explain less than half of these, and the others have no known cause. This sample gives 150,000 to 200,000 clones in total; around 82% of them show up just once. The top ten clones comprise over 2% of the sample. Sequencing used PBMCs. All receptors come from a man in his fifties or sixties in good health and CMV-seronegative.

Only one count was recorded for this clone. In DNA form, the CDR3 reads TGTGCCAGTAGCGTCTGGGGGGATGAAGCTTTCTTT. Its translation is CASSVWGDEAFF. The chain employs TRBV19 and TRBJ1-1; TRBD1 is a possible D gene (5 bases). V lost 6 bases and J 7 bases, leaving 12 bases between the germline ends. The CDR3 runs to 12 residues. The germline CDR1 and CDR2 sequences are LNHDA and SQIVND (reference sequence).

The J gene is TRBJ2-5, the V gene TRBV5-4; D might be TRBD2 (6 bases). This CDR3 region has 15 residues. Germline assignment: CDR1 SGHNT and CDR2 YYREEE (reference sequence). V lost 4 bases, J lost 2 bases, and 15 bases lay in between. CDR3 nucleotide sequence: TGTGCCAGCAGCGAAACCGGGACTCGACAAGAGACCCAGTACTTC. Its translation is CASSETGTRQETQYF.

This clone has just a few counts. The chain has TRBV6-5 and TRBJ1-1; D is possibly TRBD1 (5 bases). The V gene's germline CDR1 is MNHEY and CDR2 SVGAGI. Trimming removed 6 bases at V and 7 bases at J, with 9 bases between. This CDR3 is built from 11 residues. In DNA form, the CDR3 reads TGTGCCAGCAGCAACAGGAGTGAAGCTTTCTTT. It is translated as CASSNRSEAFF.

This chain joins TRBV5-1 and TRBJ1-1; D may be TRBD1 (6 bases). The CDR3 spans 15 residues. Trimming took 0 bases from V and 0 from J, leaving 9 bases between them. Germline CDR1 reads SGHRS; CDR2 reads YFSETQ. CDR3 sequence (DNA): TGCGCCAGCAGCTTGGTGGGGACACTGAACACTGAAGCTTTCTTT. Its translation is CASSLVGTLNTEAFF.

This clone has just a few counts. The V and J genes are TRBV10-3 and TRBJ1-3; D might be TRBD1 (5 bases). CDR1 and CDR2 from the germline V gene are ENHRY and SYGVKD. With 6 bases removed from V and 0 bases from J, the gap between germline ends came to 9 bases. CDR3 length: 14 amino acids. CDR3 DNA sequence: TGTGCCATCAGCGAGGGACTCTCTGGAAACACCATATATTTT. Residues: CAISEGLSGNTIYF.

J is TRBJ2-5 and V is TRBV5-1; a possible D gene is TRBD1 (6 bases). Germline CDR1 reads SGHRS; CDR2 reads YFSETQ. This CDR3 has 16 residues. V lost 2 bases to trimming and J lost 5 bases, with 19 bases between them. The CDR3 nucleotides are TGCGCCAGCAGCTTTGAAGGGATGGGGGCAAGGGAGACCCAGTACTTC. It yields the protein CASSFEGMGARETQYF.

This clone came up a few times. The chain is built from TRBV19 and TRBJ2-7; 10 positions agree with TRBD2. Germline V gives CDR1 LNHDA, CDR2 SQIVND (reference sequence). J was trimmed by 2 bases and V by 6 bases; bases with no gene match: 7. The CDR3 runs to 15 residues. The CDR3 loop reads CASSPASGGTYEQYF. As DNA, the CDR3 is TGTGCCAGTAGCCCCGCTAGCGGGGGAACCTACGAGCAGTACTTC. The whole variable domain, remainder taken from reference TRBV19 and TRBJ2-7, is DGGITQSPKYLFRKEGQNVTLSCEQNLNHDAMYWYRQDPGQGLRLIYYSQIVNDFQKGDIAEGYSVSREKKESFPLTVTSAQKNPTAFYLCASSPASGGTYEQYFGPGTRLTVT.

This chain connects TRBV10-2 to TRBJ2-2; 8 bases map to TRBD2. CDR3 length equals 14 residues. V gave up 4 bases and J gave up 6 bases; unmatched junction bases: 4. Germline V CDR1 and CDR2: WSHSY, SAAADI. The CDR3 nucleotides are TGCGCCAGCAGTGTGGCGGGGGGTTCCGGGGAGCTGTTTTTT. As protein: CASSVAGGSGELFF.

This clone showed up just a few times. The rearrangement uses TRBV7-9 and TRBJ1-4; D not certain. Germline V CDR1 and CDR2: SEHNR, FQNEAQ (reference sequence). Trimming pared 7 bases from V and 8 bases from J, leaving 8 bases between. The CDR3 has 11 residues. CDR3 region: CASTDREKLFF. CDR3 bases: TGTGCCAGCACCGATCGGGAAAAACTGTTTTTT.

The CDR3 loop is CASSDQRELFF. DNA for the CDR3: TGTGCCAGCAGCGACCAGAGGGAGCTGTTTTTT. This chain links TRBV9 with TRBJ2-2; D is undetermined. Germline CDR1 SGDLS, CDR2 YYNGEE. Trimming left V 3 bases short and J 9 bases short, with 6 bases between. CDR3 size: 11 residues.